One and the same sample provided the 5 T cell receptor beta chains below, sequenced in a study of cytomegalovirus exposure and HLA in healthy donors. Profiling relied on immunoSEQ multiplex PCR, and the TCRdb table lists in-frame clones only, not all of them. The top ten hold 12% of the sample, which has tens of thousands of clones, more than 70% seen once. Sequencing used PBMCs. The receptors were gathered from a woman between 18 and 30 years old in good health and CMV-seropositive.

V and J are TRBV2 and TRBJ1-2, with 7 bases matching TRBD1. The V gene end was trimmed by 6 bases and the J gene end by 6 bases; junction bases not matched to a gene: 10. Germline V gene sequence: CDR1 SNHLY, CDR2 FYNNEI. The CDR3 is 14 residues long. The CDR3 DNA is TGTGCCAGCAGGGCTACCGGGACAGCTAATGGCTACACCTTC. It is translated as CASRATGTANGYTF.

J is TRBJ2-5 and V is TRBV5-1; TRBD2 might be the D (6 bases). Looked up from germline, CDR1 is SGHRS and CDR2 is YFSETQ. V was trimmed by 0 bases and J by 7 bases, leaving 13 bases between them. The CDR3 runs 14 residues. CDR3 amino acids: CASSLEEGGGTQYF. Written as DNA, the CDR3 is TGCGCCAGCAGCTTGGAGGAGGGAGGTGGGACCCAGTACTTC.

In this sample, this clone turned up a few times. In DNA form, the CDR3 reads TGTGCCAGCAGCGAGGACAGGGACTCCGAGCAGTACTTC. Translating gives CASSEDRDSEQYF. The V gene is TRBV7-9, the J gene TRBJ2-7; 8 bases match TRBD1. This CDR3 comprises 13 residues. Germline V gene data show CDR1 as SEHNR and CDR2 as FQNEAQ (reference sequence). With V trimmed by 5 bases and J by 6 bases, 6 bases remained unmatched. The variable domain in full, with the rest retrieved from reference TRBV7-9 and TRBJ2-7, is DTGVSQNPRHKITKRGQNVTFRCDPISEHNRLYWYRQTLGQGPEFLTYFQNEAQLEKSRLLSDRFSAERPKGSFSTLEIQRTEQGDSAMYLCASSEDRDSEQYFGPGTRLTVT.

This rearrangement joins TRBV29-1 to TRBJ2-5; TRBD2 matches at 8 bases. Germline V gives CDR1 SQVTM, CDR2 ANQGSEA. J gave up 2 bases and V 6 bases, and 5 bases lay outside the gene matches. The CDR3 length is 13 residues. The DNA for the CDR3 is TGCAGCGTCCCGGGACTAGGACAAGAGACCCAGTACTTC. Protein sequence: CSVPGLGQETQYF.

The V call is TRBV2, the J call TRBJ2-1; maybe TRBD2 (6 bases). This CDR3 contains 14 residues. The V gene's germline CDR1 is SNHLY and CDR2 FYNNEI. Trimming shortened V by 6 bases and J by 7 bases, and 16 bases separated the two germline ends. The CDR3 sequence is CASSGRGFGNEQFF. The CDR3 bases are TGTGCCAGCAGCGGACGGGGGTTTGGGAATGAGCAGTTCTTC.